Sequencing of this T cell receptor (beta chain) was carried out in a study of glioma-infiltrating T cells. Study results and caveats: Tissue-blood divergence was below expectation in non-neoplastic patients, above in gliomas. Very few CDR3 sequences were shared between tissue and blood.

TCR alpha and beta CDR3 regions were amplified from RNA using iRepertoire nested multiplex PCR. Tissue mRNA or PBMC total RNA, 100-400 ng, went into one-step reverse transcription and amplification. One entry per CDR3 protein results from TCRdb running MiXCR on the multiplex PCR reads. This table holds 150,000 to 200,000 distinct CDR3 sequences, around 45% found once. Trimming stripped 3 bases from V and 4 bases from J, with 0 bases between. There are 11 residues in the CDR3. CDR1 and CDR2 (germline): MNHEY, SMNVEV (reference sequence). This clonotype was observed at least ten times. Its antigen is not identified.

Sequencing used glioma tissue, nonneoplastic brain tissue, or PBMCs (not recorded which). This sequence joins TRBV27 and TRBJ2-2; D gene uncertain. This TCR came from a human donor with low-grade glioma or glioblastoma, undergoing nonglioma brain surgery, or in good health (not recorded which). In nucleotides, the CDR3 is TGTGCCAGCAGTTTCACCGGGGAGCTGTTTTTT. Translated: CASSFTGELFF.